The clone carrying this T cell receptor (beta chain) has only a few counts. What it recognizes is unknown. Donors were healthy Caucasian individuals from Russia aged roughly 6 to 95. It was with a sample-barcoded 5' primer and a J-beta primer mix that a second PCR of roughly 7 to 12 cycles was run. TCRdb re-called the 5' RACE reads through MiXCR, storing one row per CDR3 protein. The sample holds about 1.6 million distinct CDR3 sequences, roughly a third seen once. The data are from a study of blood T cells in healthy people across ages. Germline V gene data show CDR1 as GTSNPN and CDR2 as SVGIG (reference sequence). V was pared by 2 bases and J by 0 bases, with 5 bases between. This CDR3 is 13 amino acids long. Broader study findings: Comparison with aged donors showed that long-lived donors had more naive CD4+ cells and higher diversity. Possibly, changes in expanded clonotypes were confounded because donor CMV status was unknown.

This chain links TRBV30 with TRBJ1-5, with unresolved D. The receptor's source is a woman aged 30 to 39 in good health. The specimen was blood. Here the CDR3 reads CAWSTNSNQPQHF. The CDR3 DNA follows: TGTGCCTGGAGTACGAATAGCAATCAGCCCCAGCATTTT.